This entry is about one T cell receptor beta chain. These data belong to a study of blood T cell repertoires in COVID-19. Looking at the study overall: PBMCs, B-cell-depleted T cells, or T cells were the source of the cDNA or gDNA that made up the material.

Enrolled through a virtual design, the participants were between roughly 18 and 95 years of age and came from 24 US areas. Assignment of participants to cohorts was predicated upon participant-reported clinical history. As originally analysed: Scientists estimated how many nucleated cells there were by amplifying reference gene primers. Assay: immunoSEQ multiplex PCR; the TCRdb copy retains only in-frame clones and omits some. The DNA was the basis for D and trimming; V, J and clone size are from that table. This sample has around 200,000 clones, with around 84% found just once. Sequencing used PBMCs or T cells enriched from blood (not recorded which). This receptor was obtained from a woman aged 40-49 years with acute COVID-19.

The CDR3 region is CASSYSNLANQPQHF. CDR3 nucleotide sequence: TGTGCCAGCAGTTACTCGAATCTGGCCAATCAGCCCCAGCATTTT. The rearrangement links TRBV6-5 to TRBJ1-5; D ambiguous. V lost 0 bases to trimming and J lost 3 bases, with 9 bases between them. The germline V gene has CDR1 MNHEY and CDR2 SVGAGI. The CDR3 sequence is 15 residues long.